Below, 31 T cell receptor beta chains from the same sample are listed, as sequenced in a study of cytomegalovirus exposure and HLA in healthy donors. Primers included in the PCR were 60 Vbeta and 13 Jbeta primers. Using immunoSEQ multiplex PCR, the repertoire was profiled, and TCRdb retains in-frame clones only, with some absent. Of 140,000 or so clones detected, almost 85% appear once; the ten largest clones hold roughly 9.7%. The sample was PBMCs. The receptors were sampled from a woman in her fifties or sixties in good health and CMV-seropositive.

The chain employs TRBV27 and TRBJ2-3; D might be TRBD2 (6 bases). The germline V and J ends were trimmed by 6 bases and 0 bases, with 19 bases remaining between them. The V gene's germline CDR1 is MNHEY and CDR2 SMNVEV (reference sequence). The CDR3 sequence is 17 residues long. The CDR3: CASSFRGAGTSTDTQYF. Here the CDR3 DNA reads TGTGCCAGCAGCTTCAGAGGGGCGGGAACTAGCACAGATACGCAGTATTTT.

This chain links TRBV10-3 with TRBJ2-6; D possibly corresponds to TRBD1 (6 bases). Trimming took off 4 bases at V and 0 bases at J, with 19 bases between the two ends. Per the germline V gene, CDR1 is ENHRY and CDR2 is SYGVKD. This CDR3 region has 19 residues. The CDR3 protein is CAISGSGRGHSSGANVLTF. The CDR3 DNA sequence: TGTGCCATCAGTGGATCGGGCAGGGGTCACTCCTCTGGGGCCAACGTCCTGACTTTC.

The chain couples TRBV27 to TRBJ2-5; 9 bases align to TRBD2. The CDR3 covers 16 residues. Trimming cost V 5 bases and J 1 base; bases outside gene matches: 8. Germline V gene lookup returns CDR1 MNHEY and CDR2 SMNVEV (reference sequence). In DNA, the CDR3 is TGTGCCAGCAGTCCGCTTCTAGCGGGAAGCCAAGAGACCCAGTACTTC. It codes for CASSPLLAGSQETQYF.

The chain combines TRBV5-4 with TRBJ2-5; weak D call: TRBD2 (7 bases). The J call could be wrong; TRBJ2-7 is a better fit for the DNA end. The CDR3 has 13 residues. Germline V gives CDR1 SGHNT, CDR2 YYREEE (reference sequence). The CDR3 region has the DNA TGTGCCCCTAGGGGGGGAGAGTCCTACGAGCAGTACTTC. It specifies CAPRGGESYEQYF.

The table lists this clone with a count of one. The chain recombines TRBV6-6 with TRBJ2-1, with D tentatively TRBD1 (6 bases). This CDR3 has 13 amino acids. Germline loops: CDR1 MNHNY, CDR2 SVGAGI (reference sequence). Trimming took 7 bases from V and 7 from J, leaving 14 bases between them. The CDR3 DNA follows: TGTGCCAGCATCGCGATGAGGGGGAATGAGCAGTTCTTC. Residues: CASIAMRGNEQFF.

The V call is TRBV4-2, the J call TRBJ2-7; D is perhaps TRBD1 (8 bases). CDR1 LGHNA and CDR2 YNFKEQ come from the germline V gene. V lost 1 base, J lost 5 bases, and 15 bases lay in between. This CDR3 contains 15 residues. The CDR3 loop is CASSQVTQGGNEQYF. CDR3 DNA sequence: TGTGCCAGCAGCCAAGTAACACAGGGGGGGAACGAGCAGTACTTC.

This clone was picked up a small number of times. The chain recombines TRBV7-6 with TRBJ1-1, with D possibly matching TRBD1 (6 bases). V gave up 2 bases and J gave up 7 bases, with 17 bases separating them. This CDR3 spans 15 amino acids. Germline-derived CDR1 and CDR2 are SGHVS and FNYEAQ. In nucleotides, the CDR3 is TGTGCCAGCAGCTTATCGCAGGGGCCTCAGAGTGAAGCTTTCTTT. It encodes CASSLSQGPQSEAFF.

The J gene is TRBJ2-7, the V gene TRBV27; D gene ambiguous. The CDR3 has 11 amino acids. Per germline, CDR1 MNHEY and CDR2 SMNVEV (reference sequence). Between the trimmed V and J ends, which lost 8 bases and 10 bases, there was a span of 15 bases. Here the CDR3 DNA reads TGTGCCAGCTCTTCGATGGGCAGCCAGTACTTC. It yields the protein CASSSMGSQYF.

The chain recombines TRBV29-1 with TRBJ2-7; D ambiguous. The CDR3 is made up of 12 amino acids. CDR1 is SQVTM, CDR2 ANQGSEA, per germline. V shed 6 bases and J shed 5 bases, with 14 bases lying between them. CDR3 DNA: TGCAGCGTCTCACCTGGGCCCGACGAGCAGTACTTC. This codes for CSVSPGPDEQYF.

The CDR3 loop is CASSLWTGGSDQPQHF. In DNA form, the CDR3 reads TGTGCCAGCAGCCTGTGGACAGGGGGTAGTGATCAGCCCCAGCATTTT. This sequence joins TRBV7-9 and TRBJ1-5; 10 positions agree with TRBD1. The germline V gene has CDR1 SEHNR and CDR2 FQNEAQ (reference sequence). This CDR3 has 16 amino acids. The V and J ends lost 5 bases and 5 bases, in that order; junction bases with no gene match: 9.

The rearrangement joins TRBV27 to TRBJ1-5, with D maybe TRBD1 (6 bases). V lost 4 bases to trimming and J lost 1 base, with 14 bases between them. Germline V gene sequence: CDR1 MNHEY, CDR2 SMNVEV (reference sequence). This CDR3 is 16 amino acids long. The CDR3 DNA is TGTGCCAGCAGTTCGGCAGGGGCGTTGAGCAATCAGCCCCAGCATTTT. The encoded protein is CASSSAGALSNQPQHF.

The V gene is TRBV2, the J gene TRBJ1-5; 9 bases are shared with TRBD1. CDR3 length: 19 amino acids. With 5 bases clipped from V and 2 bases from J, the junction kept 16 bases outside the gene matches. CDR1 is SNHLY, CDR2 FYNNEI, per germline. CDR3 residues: CASSLHGTGQNSGNQPQHF. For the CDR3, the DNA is TGTGCCAGCAGTCTTCACGGGACAGGGCAAAACTCTGGCAATCAGCCCCAGCATTTT.

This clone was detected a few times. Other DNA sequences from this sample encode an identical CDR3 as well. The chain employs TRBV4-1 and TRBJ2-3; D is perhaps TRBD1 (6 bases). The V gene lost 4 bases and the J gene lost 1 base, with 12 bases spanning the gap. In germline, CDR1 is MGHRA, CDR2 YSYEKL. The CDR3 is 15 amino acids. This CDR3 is CASSRLAGGTDTQYF. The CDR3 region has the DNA TGCGCCAGCAGCCGACTTGCAGGGGGCACAGATACGCAGTATTTT.

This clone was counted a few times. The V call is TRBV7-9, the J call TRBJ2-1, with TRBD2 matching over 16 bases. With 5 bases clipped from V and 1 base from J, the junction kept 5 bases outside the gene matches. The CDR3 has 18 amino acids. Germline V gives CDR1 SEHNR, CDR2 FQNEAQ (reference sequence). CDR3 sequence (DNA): TGTGCCAGCAGCCCCGGGACTAGCGGGAGGGGATCCTACAATGAGCAGTTCTTC. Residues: CASSPGTSGRGSYNEQFF.

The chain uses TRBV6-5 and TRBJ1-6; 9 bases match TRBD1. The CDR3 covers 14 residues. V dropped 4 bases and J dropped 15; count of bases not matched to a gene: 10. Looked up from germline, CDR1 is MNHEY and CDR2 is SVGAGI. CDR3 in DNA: TGTGCCAGCAGTTCGGGACAGGGTCGCATCGTCCTCCACTTT. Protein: CASSSGQGRIVLHF.

The CDR3 nucleotides are TGTGCCACATCCTCACGGGACAGGTACACTGAAGCTTTCTTT. It encodes CATSSRDRYTEAFF. The V and J genes are TRBV2 and TRBJ1-1; 8 positions match TRBD1. The CDR3 has 14 amino acids. Germline CDR1 and CDR2: SNHLY and FYNNEI. The ends lost 10 bases at V and 3 bases at J; junction bases unmatched: 10.

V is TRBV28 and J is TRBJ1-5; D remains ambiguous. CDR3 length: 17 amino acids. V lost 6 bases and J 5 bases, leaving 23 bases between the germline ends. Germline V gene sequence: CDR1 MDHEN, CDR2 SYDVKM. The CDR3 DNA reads TGTGCCAGCAGCCCACCCCCCCAAGACACCCATGATCAGCCCCAGCATTTT. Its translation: CASSPPPQDTHDQPQHF. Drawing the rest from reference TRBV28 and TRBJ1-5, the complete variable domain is DVKVTQSSRYLVKRTGEKVFLECVQDMDHENMFWYRQDPGLGLRLIYFSYDVKMKEKGDIPEGYSVSREKKERFSLILESASTNQTSMYLCASSPPPQDTHDQPQHFGDGTRLSIL.

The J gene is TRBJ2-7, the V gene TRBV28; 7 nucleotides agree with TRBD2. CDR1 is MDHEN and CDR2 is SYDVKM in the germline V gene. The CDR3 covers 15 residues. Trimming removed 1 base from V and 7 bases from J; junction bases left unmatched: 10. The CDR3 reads CASSLFGSGYSEQYF. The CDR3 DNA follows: TGTGCCAGCAGTTTATTCGGTAGCGGGTACTCTGAGCAGTACTTC.

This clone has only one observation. DNA of the CDR3: TGCGCCAGCAGTTTAGAATGGGGGGCAGATACGCAGTATTTT. This encodes CASSLEWGADTQYF. J is TRBJ2-3 and V is TRBV5-1; possible D gene TRBD2, 6 bases. Germline loops: CDR1 SGHRS, CDR2 YFSETQ. V was shortened by 5 bases and J by 4 bases, with 14 bases between the two germline ends. CDR3 length equals 14 residues.

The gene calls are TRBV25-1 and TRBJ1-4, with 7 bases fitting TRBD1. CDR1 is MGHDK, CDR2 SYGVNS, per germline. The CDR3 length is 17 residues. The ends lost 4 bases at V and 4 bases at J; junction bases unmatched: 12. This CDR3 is CASSAYPGGQHNEKLFF. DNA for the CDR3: TGTGCCAGCAGTGCATACCCTGGGGGACAGCATAATGAAAAACTGTTTTTT.

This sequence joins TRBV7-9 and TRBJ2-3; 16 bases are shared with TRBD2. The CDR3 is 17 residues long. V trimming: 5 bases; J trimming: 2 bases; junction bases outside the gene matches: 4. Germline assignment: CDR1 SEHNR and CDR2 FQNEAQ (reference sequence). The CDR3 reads CASSAGTSGRATDTQYF. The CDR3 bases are TGTGCCAGCAGCGCCGGGACTAGCGGGAGGGCCACAGATACGCAGTATTTT.

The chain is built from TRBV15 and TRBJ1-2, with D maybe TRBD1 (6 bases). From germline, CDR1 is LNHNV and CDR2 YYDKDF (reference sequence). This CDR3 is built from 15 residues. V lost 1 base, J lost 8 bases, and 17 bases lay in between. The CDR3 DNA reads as TGTGCCACCAGCAGAGGGGGGCTACGAGGGGGAGGCTACACCTTC. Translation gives CATSRGGLRGGGYTF.

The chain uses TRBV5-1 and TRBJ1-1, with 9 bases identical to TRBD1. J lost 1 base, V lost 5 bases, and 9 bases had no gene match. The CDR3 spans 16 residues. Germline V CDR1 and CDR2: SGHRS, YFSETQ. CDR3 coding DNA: TGCGCCAGCAGGTCCGGGACAGGGATGGAGAACACTGAAGCTTTCTTT. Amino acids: CASRSGTGMENTEAFF. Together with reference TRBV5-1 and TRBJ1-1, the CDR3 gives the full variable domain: KAGVTQTPRYLIKTRGQQVTLSCSPISGHRSVSWYQQTPGQGLQFLFEYFSETQRNKGNFPGRFSGRQFSNSRSEMNVSTLELGDSALYLCASRSGTGMENTEAFFGQGTRLTVV.

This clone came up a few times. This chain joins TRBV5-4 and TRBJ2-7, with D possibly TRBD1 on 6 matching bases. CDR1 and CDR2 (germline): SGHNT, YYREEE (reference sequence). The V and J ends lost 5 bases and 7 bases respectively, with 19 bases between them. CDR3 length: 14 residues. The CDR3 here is CASSLTGRIREQYF. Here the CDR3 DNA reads TGTGCCAGCAGTTTGACAGGCAGGATCCGGGAGCAGTACTTC.

This CDR3 reads CASSQAPTAFNEKLFF. The CDR3 DNA reads as TGTGCCAGCAGCCAGGCCCCTACAGCCTTTAATGAAAAACTGTTTTTT. V gene TRBV4-2 combines with J gene TRBJ1-4; D is uncertain. Deletions cut 3 bases from V and 4 bases from J, with 15 bases between. The germline CDR1 and CDR2 sequences are LGHNA and YNFKEQ. This CDR3 comprises 16 residues.

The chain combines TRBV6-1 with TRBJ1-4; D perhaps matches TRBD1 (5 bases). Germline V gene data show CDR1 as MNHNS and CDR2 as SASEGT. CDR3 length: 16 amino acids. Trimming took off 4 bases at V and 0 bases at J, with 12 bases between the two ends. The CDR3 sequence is CASSVQGGATNEKLFF. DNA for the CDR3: TGTGCCAGCAGTGTGCAGGGTGGGGCAACTAATGAAAAACTGTTTTTT.

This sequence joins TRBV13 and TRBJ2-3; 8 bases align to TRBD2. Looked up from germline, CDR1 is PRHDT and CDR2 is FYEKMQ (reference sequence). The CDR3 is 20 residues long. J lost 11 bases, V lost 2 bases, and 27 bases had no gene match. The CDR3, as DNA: TGTGCCAGCAGCTTAAGCCCCCTGGGTACTGCAGCGGGAGCCCGGATGCGGCAGTATTTT. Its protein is CASSLSPLGTAAGARMRQYF.

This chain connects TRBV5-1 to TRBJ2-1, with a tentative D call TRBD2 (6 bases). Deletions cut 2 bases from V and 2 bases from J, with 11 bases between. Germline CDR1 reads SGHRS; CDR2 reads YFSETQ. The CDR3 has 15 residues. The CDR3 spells CASSFSSDTYNEQFF. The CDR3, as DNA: TGCGCCAGCAGCTTCTCTAGCGACACCTACAATGAGCAGTTCTTC.

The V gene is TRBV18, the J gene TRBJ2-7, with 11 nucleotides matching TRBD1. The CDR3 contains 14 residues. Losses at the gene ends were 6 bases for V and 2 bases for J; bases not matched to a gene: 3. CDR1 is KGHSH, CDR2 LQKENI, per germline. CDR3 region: CASSLGQGAYEQYF. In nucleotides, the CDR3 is TGTGCCAGCTCCCTGGGACAGGGGGCCTACGAGCAGTACTTC.

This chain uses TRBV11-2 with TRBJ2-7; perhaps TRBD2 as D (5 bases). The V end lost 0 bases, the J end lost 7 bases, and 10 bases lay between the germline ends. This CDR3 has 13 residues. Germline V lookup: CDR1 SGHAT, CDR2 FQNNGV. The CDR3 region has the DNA TGTGCCAGCAGCTTAGAACGGACGGGAGAGCAGTACTTC. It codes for CASSLERTGEQYF.

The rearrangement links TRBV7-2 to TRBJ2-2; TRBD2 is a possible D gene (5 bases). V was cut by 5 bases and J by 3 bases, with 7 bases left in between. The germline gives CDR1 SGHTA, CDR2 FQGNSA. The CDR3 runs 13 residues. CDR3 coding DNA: TGTGCCAGCAGCAGGGAGTACACCGGGGAGCTGTTTTTT. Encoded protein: CASSREYTGELFF. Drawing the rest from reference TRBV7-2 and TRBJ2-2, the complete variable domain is GAGVSQSPSNKVTEKGKDVELRCDPISGHTALYWYRQSLGQGLEFLIYFQGNSAPDKSGLPSDRFSAERTGGSVSTLTIQRTQQEDSAVYLCASSREYTGELFFGEGSRLTVL.